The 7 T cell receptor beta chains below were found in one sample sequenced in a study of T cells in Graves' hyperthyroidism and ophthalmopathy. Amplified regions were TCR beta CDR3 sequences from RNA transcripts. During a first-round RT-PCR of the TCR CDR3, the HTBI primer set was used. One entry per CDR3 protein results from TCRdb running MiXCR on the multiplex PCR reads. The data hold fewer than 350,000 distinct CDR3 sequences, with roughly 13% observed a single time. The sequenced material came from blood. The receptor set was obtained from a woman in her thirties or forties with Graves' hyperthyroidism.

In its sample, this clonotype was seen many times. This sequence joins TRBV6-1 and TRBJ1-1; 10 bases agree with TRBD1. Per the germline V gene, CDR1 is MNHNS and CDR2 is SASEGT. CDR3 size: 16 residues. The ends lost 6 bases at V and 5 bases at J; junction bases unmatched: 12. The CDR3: CASRLPGQGLATEAFF. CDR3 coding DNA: TGTGCCAGCAGGCTGCCGGGACAGGGGTTAGCAACTGAAGCTTTCTTT.

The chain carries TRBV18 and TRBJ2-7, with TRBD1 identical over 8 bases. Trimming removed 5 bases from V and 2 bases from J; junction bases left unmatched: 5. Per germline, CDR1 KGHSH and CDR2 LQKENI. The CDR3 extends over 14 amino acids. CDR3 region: CASSLTDRAYEQYF. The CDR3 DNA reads TGTGCCAGCTCATTAACGGACAGGGCCTACGAGCAGTACTTC.

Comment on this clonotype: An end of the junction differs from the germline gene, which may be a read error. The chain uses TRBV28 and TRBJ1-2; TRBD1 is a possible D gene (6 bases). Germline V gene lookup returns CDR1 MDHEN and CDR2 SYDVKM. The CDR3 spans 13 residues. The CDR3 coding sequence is TGTGCCAGCCGATCCGGACAGACCTATCGCTACACCTTC. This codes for CASRSGQTYRYTF.

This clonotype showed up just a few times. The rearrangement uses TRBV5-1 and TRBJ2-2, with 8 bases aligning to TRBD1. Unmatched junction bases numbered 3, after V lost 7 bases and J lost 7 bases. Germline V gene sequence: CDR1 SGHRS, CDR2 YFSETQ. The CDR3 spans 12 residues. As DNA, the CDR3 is TGCGCCAGCGGACAGGGCGGCGGGGAGCTGTTTTTT. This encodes CASGQGGGELFF.

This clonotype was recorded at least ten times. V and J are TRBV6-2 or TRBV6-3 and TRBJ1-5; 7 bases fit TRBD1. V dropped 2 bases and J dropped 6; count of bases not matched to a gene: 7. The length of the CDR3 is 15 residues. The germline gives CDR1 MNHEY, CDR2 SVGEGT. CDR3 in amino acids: CASSYNDRVGQPQHF. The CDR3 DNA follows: TGTGCCAGCAGTTACAACGACAGGGTAGGTCAGCCCCAGCATTTT.

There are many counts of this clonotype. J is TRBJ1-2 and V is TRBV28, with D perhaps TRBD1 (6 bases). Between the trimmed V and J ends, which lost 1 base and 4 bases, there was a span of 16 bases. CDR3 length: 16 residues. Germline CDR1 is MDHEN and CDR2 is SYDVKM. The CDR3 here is CASSLLQGIGPYGYTF. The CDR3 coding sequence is TGTGCCAGCAGTTTATTACAGGGAATCGGGCCCTATGGCTACACCTTC.

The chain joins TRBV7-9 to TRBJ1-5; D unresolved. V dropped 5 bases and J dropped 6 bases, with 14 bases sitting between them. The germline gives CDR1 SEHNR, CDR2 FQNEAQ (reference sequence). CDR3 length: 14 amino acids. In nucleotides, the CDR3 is TGTGCCAGCAGCGGTACAGATGAACCTCAGCCCCAGCATTTT. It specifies CASSGTDEPQPQHF.